The present entry profiles one T cell receptor beta chain with its context. This specimen comes from a study of identifying expanded T cells in peripheral blood. No infections or other immune events were documented during collection. TCRdb's table, derived via immunoSEQ multiplex PCR, lists solely in-frame clones and lacks some. The table records 100,000 to 150,000 clones, 86% of them present only once. Trimming removed 5 bases from V and 3 bases from J, with 9 bases in between. The CDR3 spans 13 residues. Germline lookup yields CDR1 LGHNT and CDR2 FRNRAP. Sequenced material: blood. The chain carries TRBV12-5 and TRBJ2-3; perhaps TRBD2 as D (6 bases). The receptor comes from a person between 18 and 70 years old in good health. This CDR3 is CASGPSGTDTQYF. The CDR3 nucleotides read TGTGCTAGTGGTCCCAGCGGGACAGATACGCAGTATTTT.